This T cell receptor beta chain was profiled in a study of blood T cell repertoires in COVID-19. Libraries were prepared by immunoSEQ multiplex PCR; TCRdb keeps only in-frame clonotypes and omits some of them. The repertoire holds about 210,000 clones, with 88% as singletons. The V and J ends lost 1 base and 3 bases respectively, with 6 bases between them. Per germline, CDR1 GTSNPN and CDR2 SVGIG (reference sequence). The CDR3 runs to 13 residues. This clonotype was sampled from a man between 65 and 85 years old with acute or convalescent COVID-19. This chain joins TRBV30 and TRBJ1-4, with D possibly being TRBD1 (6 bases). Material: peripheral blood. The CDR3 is CAWSAGANEKLFF. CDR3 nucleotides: TGTGCCTGGAGTGCAGGGGCTAATGAAAAACTGTTTTTT. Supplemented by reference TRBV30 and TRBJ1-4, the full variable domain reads SQTIHQWPATLVQPVGSPLSLECTVEGTSNPNLYWYRQAAGRGLQLLFYSVGIGQISSEVPQNLSASRPQDRQFILSSKKLLLSDSGFYLCAWSAGANEKLFFGSGTQLSVL.